This entry is about one TCR beta chain. Its target is not known. Mismatch with germline at one junction end may stem from a read error. This specimen comes from a study of CD8+ T cells in alopecia areata. About the research overall: Treatment with tofacitinib (6 to 18 months) was followed by 6 months off drug. General study results and limits: Normal skin's resident alphabeta T cells are also sequenced in scalp samples. Relative to mice, TCR sharing across patients was less clear, a difference possibly HLA-related.

Noted treatment: oral pan-JAK inhibitor, 5-10 mg twice daily. Germline CDR1 reads SQVTM; CDR2 reads ANQGSEA. The CDR3 is made up of 13 amino acids. Extraction and reverse transcription of RNA yielded cDNA as the sequencing template. Repertoires were generated with immunoSEQ multiplex PCR, while TCRdb's copy carries only in-frame clones and drops some. The top ten hold under 3.5% of the sample, which has 110,000 or so clones, roughly three fifths seen once. This sequence originates from a human donor with alopecia areata. Sequencing was performed on CD4+ T cells sorted from blood, taken at week 24, from a patient treated with tofacitinib. The chain couples TRBV29-1 to TRBJ2-6; D perhaps matches TRBD1 (5 bases). For the CDR3, the DNA is TGCAGCGTTCCCAGCTCTGGGGCCAACGTCCCGACTTTC. Its translation: CSVPSSGANVPTF.